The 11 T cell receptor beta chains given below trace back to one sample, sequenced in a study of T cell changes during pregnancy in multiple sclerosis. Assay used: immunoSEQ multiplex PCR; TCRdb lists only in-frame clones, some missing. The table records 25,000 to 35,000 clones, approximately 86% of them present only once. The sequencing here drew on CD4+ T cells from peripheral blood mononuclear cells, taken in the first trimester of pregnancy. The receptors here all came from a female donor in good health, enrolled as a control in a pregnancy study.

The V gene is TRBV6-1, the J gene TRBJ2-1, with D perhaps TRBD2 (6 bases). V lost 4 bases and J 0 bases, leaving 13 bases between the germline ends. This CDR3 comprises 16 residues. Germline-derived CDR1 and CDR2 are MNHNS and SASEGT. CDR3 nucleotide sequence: TGTGCCAGCAGTGCCCGGCGGGGAGACTCCTACAATGAGCAGTTCTTC. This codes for CASSARRGDSYNEQFF.

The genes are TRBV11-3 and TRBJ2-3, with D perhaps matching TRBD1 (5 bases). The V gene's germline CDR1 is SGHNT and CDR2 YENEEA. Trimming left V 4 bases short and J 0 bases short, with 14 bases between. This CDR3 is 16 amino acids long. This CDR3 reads CASSSGWASSTDTQYF. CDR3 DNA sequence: TGTGCCAGCAGCTCAGGGTGGGCATCAAGCACAGATACGCAGTATTTT.

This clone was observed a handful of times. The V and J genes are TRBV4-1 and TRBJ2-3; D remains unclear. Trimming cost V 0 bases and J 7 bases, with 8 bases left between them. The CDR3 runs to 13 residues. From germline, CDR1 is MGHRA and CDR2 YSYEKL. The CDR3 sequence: CASSQDAQYTQYF. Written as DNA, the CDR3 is TGCGCCAGCAGCCAAGATGCCCAGTATACGCAGTATTTT.

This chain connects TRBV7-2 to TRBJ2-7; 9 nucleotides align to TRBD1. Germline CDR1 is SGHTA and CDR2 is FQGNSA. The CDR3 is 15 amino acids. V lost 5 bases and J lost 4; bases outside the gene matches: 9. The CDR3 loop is CASSPIQGARYEQYF. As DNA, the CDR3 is TGTGCCAGCAGCCCAATACAGGGGGCAAGGTACGAGCAGTACTTC.

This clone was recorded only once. The CDR3 region has the DNA TGTGCCAGCAGTCAATACACCGGGGAGCTGTTTTTT. Protein: CASSQYTGELFF. V and J are TRBV7-3 and TRBJ2-2, with D unresolved. Trimming took off 6 bases at V and 3 bases at J, with 5 bases between the two ends. This CDR3 is built from 12 residues. The germline CDR1 and CDR2 sequences are SGHTA and FQGTGA.

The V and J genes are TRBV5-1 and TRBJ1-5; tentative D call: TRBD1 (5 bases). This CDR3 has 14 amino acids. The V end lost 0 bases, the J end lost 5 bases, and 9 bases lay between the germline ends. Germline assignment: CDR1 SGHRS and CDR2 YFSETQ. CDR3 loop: CASSLGQGHQPQHF. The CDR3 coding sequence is TGCGCCAGCAGCTTGGGGCAGGGTCATCAGCCCCAGCATTTT.

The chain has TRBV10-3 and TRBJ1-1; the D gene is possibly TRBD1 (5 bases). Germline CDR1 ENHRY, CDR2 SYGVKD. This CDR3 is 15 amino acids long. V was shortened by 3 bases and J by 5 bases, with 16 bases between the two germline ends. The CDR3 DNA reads TGTGCCATCAGTGACCGTCAGGGTGTGGAAACTGAAGCTTTCTTT. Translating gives CAISDRQGVETEAFF.

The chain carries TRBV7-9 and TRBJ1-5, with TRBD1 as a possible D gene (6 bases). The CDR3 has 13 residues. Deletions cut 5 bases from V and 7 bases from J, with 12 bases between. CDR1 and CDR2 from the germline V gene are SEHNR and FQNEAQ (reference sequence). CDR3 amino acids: CASSRTEEQPQHF. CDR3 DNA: TGTGCCAGCAGCCGGACAGAAGAGCAGCCCCAGCATTTT.

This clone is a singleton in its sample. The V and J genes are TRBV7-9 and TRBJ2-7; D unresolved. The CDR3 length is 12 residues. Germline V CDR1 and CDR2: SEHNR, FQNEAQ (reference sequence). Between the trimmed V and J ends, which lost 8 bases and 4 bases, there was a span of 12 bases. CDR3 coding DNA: TGTGCCAGCGCGCTGTCTTCTTACGAGCAGTACTTC. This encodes CASALSSYEQYF.

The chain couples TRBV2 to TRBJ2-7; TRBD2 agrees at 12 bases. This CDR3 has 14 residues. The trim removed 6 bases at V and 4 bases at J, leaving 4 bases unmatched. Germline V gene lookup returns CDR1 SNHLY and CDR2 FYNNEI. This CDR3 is CASRRTSGEYEQYF. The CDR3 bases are TGTGCCAGCAGGCGGACTAGCGGGGAATACGAGCAGTACTTC.

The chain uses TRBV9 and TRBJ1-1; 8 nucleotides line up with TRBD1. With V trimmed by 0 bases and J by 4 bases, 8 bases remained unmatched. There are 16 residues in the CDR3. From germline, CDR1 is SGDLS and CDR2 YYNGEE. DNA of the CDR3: TGTGCCAGCAGCGTAGTCACAGGGGGGGGAGGCACTGAAGCTTTCTTT. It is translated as CASSVVTGGGGTEAFF.